These 12 T cell receptor beta chains were sequenced from one sample in a study of graft-versus-host responses after intestinal transplantation. Clones were read by immunoSEQ multiplex PCR, and TCRdb kept only the in-frame ones, dropping some. The sample has about 9,800 clones; approximately 72% are singletons. Tissue processing of the graft released intraepithelial and lamina propria lymphocytes from it. The source material was ileum tissue, sampled roughly 530 days after intestinal transplant. Receptors originate from a human patient who received an intestinal transplant, so some T cells may come from the graft donor.

This chain uses TRBV11-2 with TRBJ1-2; unclear D gene. The CDR3 covers 18 residues. The V end was cut by 0 bases, the J end by 0 bases, with 17 bases between. Germline V gene lookup returns CDR1 SGHAT and CDR2 FQNNGV. The CDR3 nucleotides are TGTGCCAGCAGCTTAGATCTTTTTTTGTACAGAGCTAACTATGGCTACACCTTC. Residues: CASSLDLFLYRANYGYTF.

This chain connects TRBV21-1 to TRBJ2-1; the table calls TRBD2, which could not be checked here. TRBV21-1 constitutes a pseudogene. The CDR3 is made up of 16 amino acids. The CDR3 bases are TGTGCCAGCAGCCCAGCGAGACTAGCGGGATACAATGAGCAGTTCTTC. As protein: CASSPARLAGYNEQFF.

This sequence joins TRBV27 and TRBJ1-6, with D hard to call. The V gene's germline CDR1 is MNHEY and CDR2 SMNVEV (reference sequence). CDR3 length: 14 residues. The germline V and J ends were trimmed by 2 bases and 5 bases, with 7 bases remaining between them. CDR3 region: CASSLRRNNSPLHF. Here the CDR3 DNA reads TGTGCCAGCAGTTTACGGCGGAATAATTCACCCCTCCACTTT.

V usage is TRBV7-6 and J usage is TRBJ2-7, with D perhaps matching TRBD1 (6 bases). CDR1 is SGHVS and CDR2 is FNYEAQ in the germline V gene. V was trimmed by 5 bases and J by 3 bases, leaving 11 bases between them. The CDR3 has 13 residues. The CDR3 DNA follows: TGTGCCAGCAGCCTCCGACAGGACTACGAGCAGTACTTC. This codes for CASSLRQDYEQYF.

This clone has only one observation. At the DNA level, this CDR3 is encoded by other sequences in the same sample as well. The chain carries TRBV19 and TRBJ2-7, with 14 nucleotides matching TRBD2. Germline CDR1 LNHDA, CDR2 SQIVND (reference sequence). The CDR3 loop spans 19 amino acids. V shed 5 bases, J shed 3 bases, and the junction held 15 bases outside the gene matches. CDR3 protein: CASSRRLAGGPGVLYEQYF. For the CDR3, the DNA is TGTGCCAGTAGTCGGCGACTAGCGGGAGGGCCCGGCGTACTCTACGAGCAGTACTTC.

The chain is built from TRBV7-8 and TRBJ2-7; possible D gene TRBD2, 6 bases. CDR3 size: 14 residues. Between the trimmed V and J ends, which lost 0 bases and 7 bases, there was a span of 13 bases. The germline V gene has CDR1 SGHVS and CDR2 FQNEAQ. The CDR3 bases are TGTGCCAGCAGCTTAGCCCCTCCGAGCGGGGAGCAGTACTTC. Translated: CASSLAPPSGEQYF. Full variable domain (missing parts from reference TRBV7-8 and TRBJ2-7): GAGVSQSPRYKVAKRGQDVALRCDPISGHVSLFWYQQALGQGPEFLTYFQNEAQLDKSGLPSDRFFAERPEGSVSTLKIQRTQQEDSAVYLCASSLAPPSGEQYFGPGTRLTVT.

The rearrangement links TRBV11-3 to TRBJ2-7, with D perhaps given as TRBD1 or TRBD2 (5 bases each). Germline V lookup: CDR1 SGHNT, CDR2 YENEEA. The CDR3 totals 13 residues. Trimming took off 5 bases at V and 1 base at J, with 9 bases between the two ends. The DNA for the CDR3 is TGTGCCAGCAGCCCGGGGCCTTCCTACGAGCAGTACTTC. Protein product: CASSPGPSYEQYF. Combining the CDR3 with reference TRBV11-3 and TRBJ2-7 gives the whole variable domain EAGVVQSPRYKIIEKKQPVAFWCNPISGHNTLYWYLQNLGQGPELLIRYENEEAVDDSQLPKDRFSAERLKGVDSTLKIQPAELGDSAVYLCASSPGPSYEQYFGPGTRLTVT.

The rearrangement joins TRBV5-5 to TRBJ2-1, with TRBD1 as a possible D gene (5 bases). Germline-derived CDR1 and CDR2 are SGHKS and YYEKEE (reference sequence). CDR3 length: 17 residues. Trimming left V 1 base short and J 2 bases short, with 16 bases between. For the CDR3, the DNA is TGTGCCAGCAGCTTGAATCGGGCAGGGCGCACCTACAATGAGCAGTTCTTC. Translating gives CASSLNRAGRTYNEQFF.

The V call is TRBV11-3, the J call TRBJ2-1, with D perhaps TRBD1 or TRBD2 (6 bases each). The germline V and J ends were trimmed by 5 bases and 6 bases, with 17 bases remaining between them. CDR1 and CDR2 (germline): SGHNT, YENEEA. There are 15 residues in the CDR3. The CDR3 here is CASSGQGGQGNEQFF. The DNA of the CDR3 is TGTGCCAGCAGCGGCCAAGGGGGGCAGGGCAATGAGCAGTTCTTC.

The chain couples TRBV19 to TRBJ2-3; TRBD2 aligns across 7 bases. The CDR3 spans 13 residues. V lost 6 bases, J lost 2 bases, and 2 bases stayed unmatched. CDR1 and CDR2 from the germline V gene are LNHDA and SQIVND (reference sequence). CDR3 sequence (DNA): TGTGCCAGTAGAGGGACTATCACAGATACGCAGTATTTT. The encoded protein is CASRGTITDTQYF.

The rearrangement links TRBV7-9 to TRBJ1-5, with D tentatively TRBD1 (5 bases). Per germline, CDR1 SEHNR and CDR2 FQNEAQ (reference sequence). V lost 5 bases, J lost 4 bases, and 12 bases lay in between. The CDR3 length is 14 residues. Here the CDR3 reads CASSPLGGNQPQHF. The DNA of the CDR3 is TGTGCCAGCAGCCCTCTTGGGGGGAATCAGCCCCAGCATTTT.

The chain is built from TRBV6-1 and TRBJ1-5; tentative D call: TRBD1 (6 bases). In germline, CDR1 is MNHNS, CDR2 SASEGT. V lost 6 bases to trimming and J lost 6 bases, with 6 bases between them. This CDR3 has 11 amino acids. CDR3 in amino acids: CASRTGQPQHF. The CDR3 DNA sequence: TGTGCCAGCAGGACAGGTCAGCCCCAGCATTTT.